This T cell receptor beta chain was recovered during a study of shared clonotypes between healthy human individuals. Looking at the study overall: CD8 memory received one plate per donor, CD8 naive two, CD4 memory three and CD4 naive three.

Sequenced by immunoSEQ multiplex PCR; TCRdb stores in-frame clones only, minus some. This sample has just over 2,000,000 clones, with approximately 94% found just once. The length of the CDR3 is 14 residues. The germline V and J ends were trimmed by 5 bases and 2 bases, with 11 bases remaining between them. Germline V lookup: CDR1 SEHNR, CDR2 FQNEAQ (reference sequence). Naive CD8 cells were CD45RO-negative, positively selected for CCR7, excluding terminally differentiated effector memory CD45RA+ cells. Adult Caucasians living in Nashville, Tennessee made up all of the donors. The clonotype was recovered from a man aged 18 to 35 in good health. Sequencing was carried out using naive CD8+ T cells sorted from blood. The chain recombines TRBV7-9 with TRBJ2-3; TRBD2 might be the D (5 bases). CDR3 in DNA: TGTGCCAGCAGCCCCAGCCTAGCCACAGATACGCAGTATTTT. Protein sequence: CASSPSLATDTQYF.